This TCR beta chain derives from a study of cytomegalovirus exposure and HLA in healthy donors. Clones were sequenced by immunoSEQ multiplex PCR, and TCRdb holds only the in-frame ones, with some missing. Of 150,000 to 200,000 clones in the sample, about 90% are singletons; the top ten hold 4% to 4.5%. The ends were cut back, 2 bases at V and 6 bases at J, with 9 bases in the middle. The CDR3 covers 13 residues. The V gene's germline CDR1 is SGHRS and CDR2 YFSETQ. Specimen: PBMCs. The gene calls are TRBV5-1 and TRBJ1-5; possible D gene TRBD1, 6 bases. The source is a man aged 18 to 29 in good health and CMV-seropositive. The CDR3, as DNA: TGCGCCAGCAGCTTAGAACAGGGTCAGCCCCAGCATTTT. Translation: CASSLEQGQPQHF.